This T cell receptor beta chain was profiled in a study of cytomegalovirus exposure and HLA in healthy donors. The PCR had 60 Vbeta and 13 Jbeta primers. The assay was immunoSEQ multiplex PCR, and TCRdb's table has in-frame clones only and misses some. The sample shows approximately 160,000 clones, approximately 84% of them seen only once. The CDR3 covers 15 residues. V was clipped by 6 bases and J by 2 bases; unmatched bases: 6. Germline V CDR1 and CDR2: SNHLY, FYNNEI. Donors were nominally healthy when sampled, though unrecorded immune exposures were likely. The sequenced sample consisted of PBMCs. This sequence was found in a boy aged 2-9 years in good health and CMV-seronegative. The chain joins TRBV2 to TRBJ2-3, with 9 nucleotides matching TRBD1. CDR3 loop: CASRPGQGFTDTQYF. The CDR3 DNA reads TGTGCCAGCAGACCGGGACAGGGCTTCACAGATACGCAGTATTTT. The whole variable domain, filled in from reference TRBV2 and TRBJ2-3, reads EPEVTQTPSHQVTQMGQEVILRCVPISNHLYFYWYRQILGQKVEFLVSFYNNEISEKSEIFDDQFSVERPDGSNFTLKIRSTKLEDSAMYFCASRPGQGFTDTQYFGPGTRLTVL.